This T cell receptor beta chain came from a study of monozygotic twins with cystic fibrosis. The V gene lost 1 base and the J gene lost 5 bases, with 14 bases spanning the gap. The germline V gene encodes CDR1 SGHTA and CDR2 FQGTGA. The CDR3 runs 15 residues. Broader study findings: Median Simpson clonality of approximately 0.009 suggested naive T cells predominated. Unrelated CF individuals shared fewer identical clonotypes than monozygotic CF twins.

This clone appeared once. Antigen: not known. Clones were read by immunoSEQ multiplex PCR, and TCRdb kept only the in-frame ones, dropping some. The table lists around 36,000 clones, roughly three fifths of them singletons, with approximately 0.81% in the top ten. The chain joins TRBV7-3 to TRBJ2-5; D might be TRBD1 or TRBD2, each matching 5 bases. This clonotype originated in a girl between 10 and 17 years old with cystic fibrosis. The specimen was blood. DNA of the CDR3: TGTGCCAGCAGCTTAAACGGTAGGGGAGTGGAGACCCAGTACTTC. Translating gives CASSLNGRGVETQYF. Filled out from reference TRBV7-3 and TRBJ2-5, the complete variable domain reads GAGVSQTPSNKVTEKGKYVELRCDPISGHTALYWYRQSLGQGPEFLIYFQGTGAADDSGLPNDRFFAVRPEGSVSTLKIQRTERGDSAVYLCASSLNGRGVETQYFGPGTRLLVL.